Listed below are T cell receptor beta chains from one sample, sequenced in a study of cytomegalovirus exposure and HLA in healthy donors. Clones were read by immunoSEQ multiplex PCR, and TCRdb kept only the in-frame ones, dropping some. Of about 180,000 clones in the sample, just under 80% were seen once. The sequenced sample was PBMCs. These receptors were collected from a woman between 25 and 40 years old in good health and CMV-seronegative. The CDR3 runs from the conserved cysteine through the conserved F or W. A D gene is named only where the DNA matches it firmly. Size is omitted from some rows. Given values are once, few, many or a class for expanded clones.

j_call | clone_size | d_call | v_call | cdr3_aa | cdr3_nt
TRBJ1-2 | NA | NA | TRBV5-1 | CASSPRDNYGYTF | TGCGCCAGCAGCCCGCGGGACAACTATGGCTACACCTTC
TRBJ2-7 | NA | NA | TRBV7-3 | CASSSLPGGPYEQYF | TGTGCCAGCAGTTCTCTCCCCGGGGGACCCTACGAGCAGTACTTC
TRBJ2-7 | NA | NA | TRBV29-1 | CSVAVGAREQYF | TGCAGCGTTGCGGTGGGAGCTAGGGAGCAGTACTTC
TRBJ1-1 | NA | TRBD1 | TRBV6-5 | CASTLRQGNTEAFF | TGTGCCAGCACCTTAAGACAGGGCAACACTGAAGCTTTCTTT
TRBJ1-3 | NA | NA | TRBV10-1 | CASSEDSFSGNTIYF | TGCGCCAGCAGTGAGGACAGTTTCTCTGGAAACACCATATATTTT
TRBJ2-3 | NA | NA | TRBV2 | CASTTGYTDTQYF | TGTGCCAGCACCACAGGGTACACAGATACGCAGTATTTT
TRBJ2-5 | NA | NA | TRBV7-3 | CASSLGQVSQETQYF | TGTGCCAGCAGCTTAGGTCAGGTTAGCCAAGAGACCCAGTACTTC
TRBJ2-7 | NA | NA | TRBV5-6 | CASSLVVAGEQYF | TGTGCCAGCAGCTTGGTTGTGGCGGGCGAGCAGTACTTC
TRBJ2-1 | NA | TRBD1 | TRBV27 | CASSSKTGTGIRDEQFF | TGTGCCAGCAGTTCAAAGACCGGGACAGGGATTAGGGATGAGCAGTTCTTC
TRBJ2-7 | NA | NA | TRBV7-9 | CASSHARGNEQYF | TGTGCCAGCAGTCATGCTAGAGGTAACGAGCAGTACTTC
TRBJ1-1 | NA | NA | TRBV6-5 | CASSYSGVEAFF | TGTGCCAGCAGTTACTCCGGGGTGGAAGCTTTCTTT
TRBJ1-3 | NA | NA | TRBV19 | CASSTGFREGNTIYF | TGTGCCAGTAGTACAGGGTTTCGAGAAGGAAACACCATATATTTT
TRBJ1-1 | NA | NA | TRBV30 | CAWSVLALNTEAFF | TGTGCCTGGAGTGTGTTGGCCCTTAACACTGAAGCTTTCTTT
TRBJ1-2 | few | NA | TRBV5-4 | CASSLDSYYGYTF | TGTGCCAGCAGCTTGGACAGCTATTATGGCTACACCTTC
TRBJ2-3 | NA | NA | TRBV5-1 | CASSSPSTDTQYF | TGCGCCAGCAGCTCTCCTAGCACAGATACGCAGTATTTT
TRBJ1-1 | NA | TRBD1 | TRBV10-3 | CAISGPARGQTSHGSTEAFF | TGTGCCATCAGTGGTCCGGCCAGGGGGCAGACCTCCCATGGTAGCACTGAAGCTTTCTTT
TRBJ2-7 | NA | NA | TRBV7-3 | CASSLDLWSEQYF | TGTGCCAGCAGCTTAGATCTGTGGAGCGAGCAGTACTTC
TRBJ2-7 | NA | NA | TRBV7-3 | CASSLNQGNEQYF | TGTGCCAGCAGCTTAAACCAGGGTAACGAGCAGTACTTC
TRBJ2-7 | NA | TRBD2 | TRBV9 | CASSVVPSGGYEQYF | TGTGCCAGCAGCGTAGTTCCTAGCGGGGGGTACGAGCAGTACTTC
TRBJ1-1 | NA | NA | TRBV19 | CASTTGNTEAFF | TGTGCCAGTACCACTGGGAACACTGAAGCTTTCTTT
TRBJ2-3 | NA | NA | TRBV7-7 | CASSLLYTDTQYF | TGTGCTAGCAGCTTATTGTACACAGATACGCAGTATTTT
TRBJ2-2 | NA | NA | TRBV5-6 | CASSLINTGELFF | TGTGCCAGCAGCTTGATAAACACCGGGGAGCTGTTTTTT